The rows below give T cell receptor beta chains drawn from one sample of a study of OX40 agonist ivuxolimab in advanced cancers. TCRdb's table, derived via immunoSEQ multiplex PCR, lists solely in-frame clones and lacks some. The sample lists around 45,000 clones, about 80% occurring once. The sequencing here drew on CD4+ or CD8+ T cells sorted from blood, taken in a trial of the OX40 agonist ivuxolimab. The receptors shown here come from an adult with an advanced solid tumor such as melanoma, head and neck, liver or kidney cancer. Both conserved end residues are part of each CDR3. Fields, in order: V gene, CDR3 protein.

TRBV6-6	CASSYPESTDTQYF
TRBV28	CASRSLGAGNQPQHF
TRBV7-2	CASSLGFEGSEQFF
TRBV2	CASSAGRGHRNYGYTF
TRBV19	CASSTEWVNEQFF
TRBV7-2	CASSPDRAAGNTIYF
TRBV21-1	CASGGSYEQYF
TRBV7-8	CASSSYGTGERSNEQFF
TRBV7-9	CASSSPGSNQPQHF
TRBV7-2	CASSRPGKEVGETQYF
TRBV7-9	CASRPVSETQYF
TRBV10-2	CASRVGASYEQYF
TRBV18	CASSPPSILRDEQFF
TRBV19	CASSTGFDEKLFF
TRBV30	CAWSRGQNTEAFF
TRBV7-9	CASSPQGLAKNIQYF
TRBV5-1	CASAIGQGQETQYF
TRBV27	CASQPLSSGANVLTF
TRBV5-1	CASSLVASDETQYF
TRBV29-1	CSVVDGTANTEAFF
TRBV4-1	CASSRGTGELFF
TRBV10-3	CAIRSDRLYEQYF
TRBV5-4	CASSSDRIGTQYF
TRBV10-1	CASSKIGPQETQYF
TRBV6-5	CASSYGGGSTEAFF
TRBV30	CAWSVPGPNSPLHF
TRBV4-1	CASSQDSGDRNSGNTIYF
TRBV11-1	CASSSAGAGGQNEQYF
TRBV4-3	CASSQGYRGTGNTIYF
TRBV18	CASSRGVAVRETQYF
TRBV7-2	CASSTSTGTTHEQYF
TRBV20-1	CSAGTLETQYF
TRBV19	CATKNQGSSETQYF
TRBV6-6	CASVDSGNTIYF
TRBV5-1	CATTGLAGVNTGELFF
TRBV30	CAWSVSGGNQPQHF
TRBV19	CASSTPSAGGSHEQYF
TRBV28	CASSSGTSGNVEQYF